The 21 T cell receptor beta chains listed next were all sequenced from one sample in a study of graft-versus-host responses after intestinal transplantation (dated by TCRdb to the early 2020s). Libraries were built with the immunoSEQ multiplex PCR assay. TCRdb took this table from immuneACCESS and kept in-frame rearrangements with V and J called. Such tables lack part of the clones; where checked against another copy, unresolved V genes explain under half of the gap, and the rest is unexplained. The sample has roughly 56,000 clones on record, about 90% of them singletons. Of the sample, 2.5% to 3% falls within the top ten clones. Material: PBMCs, obtained about 120 days after intestinal transplantation. These receptor sequences come from a human patient who received an intestinal transplant, so some T cells may come from the graft donor.

The rearrangement links TRBV5-5 to TRBJ2-1, with 7 bases aligning to TRBD1. V was pared by 2 bases and J by 4 bases, with 6 bases of the junction left unmatched. Germline CDR1 SGHKS, CDR2 YYEKEE (reference sequence). This CDR3 has 15 amino acids. In DNA, the CDR3 is TGTGCCAGCAGCTTACCCGGGACAGCATACAATGAGCAGTTCTTC. Its translation is CASSLPGTAYNEQFF.

A word on this clone: The same CDR3 arises from other DNA sequences in this sample as well. The chain recombines TRBV7-9 with TRBJ1-5, with D hard to call. The CDR3 spans 14 residues. Looked up from germline, CDR1 is SEHNR and CDR2 is FQNEAQ (reference sequence). The ends were cut back, 1 base at V and 7 bases at J, with 11 bases in the middle. The CDR3 DNA follows: TGTGCCAGCAGCTTAGGGGTAGGGAGACAGCCCCAGCATTTT. Residues: CASSLGVGRQPQHF.

The V gene is TRBV7-2, the J gene TRBJ2-3, with no clear D. Germline V gene lookup returns CDR1 SGHTA and CDR2 FQGNSA. The CDR3 has 15 amino acids. V was pared by 8 bases and J by 6 bases, with 21 bases between. CDR3 DNA sequence: TGTGCCAGCCAATTCGAGGCGGCTTATGTGGATACGCAGTATTTT. As protein: CASQFEAAYVDTQYF.

The chain recombines TRBV15 with TRBJ2-5, with D possibly being TRBD1 or TRBD2 (5 bases each). Germline values: CDR1 LNHNV, CDR2 YYDKDF (reference sequence). Trimming cost V 5 bases and J 0 bases, with 13 bases left between them. This CDR3 has 15 residues. The CDR3 here is CATSSRDGHQETQYF. The CDR3 coding sequence is TGTGCCACCAGCTCCCGGGACGGACACCAAGAGACCCAGTACTTC.

This rearrangement joins TRBV4-1 to TRBJ2-7, with D unclear. Germline assignment: CDR1 MGHRA and CDR2 YSYEKL. This CDR3 has 13 amino acids. Trimming took off 0 bases at V and 4 bases at J, with 7 bases between the two ends. The CDR3 loop reads CASSQEQLYEQYF. The CDR3 DNA is TGCGCCAGCAGCCAAGAACAGCTTTACGAGCAGTACTTC.

This clone was observed once. This sequence joins TRBV5-4 and TRBJ2-7; TRBD1 agrees at 8 bases. Germline V gene sequence: CDR1 SGHNT, CDR2 YYREEE (reference sequence). This CDR3 spans 14 amino acids. With V trimmed by 4 bases and J by 5 bases, 8 bases remained unmatched. The CDR3 DNA is TGTGCCAGCAGCCCGTGGACAGGGATCAACGAGCAGTACTTC. Translation: CASSPWTGINEQYF.

A few counts support this clone. The J gene is TRBJ1-5, the V gene TRBV23-1; the D gene is possibly TRBD1 (5 bases). TRBV23-1 is filed as an ORF, its function uncertain. Trimming stripped 0 bases from V and 3 bases from J, with 9 bases between. CDR3 size: 15 residues. The CDR3 sequence is CASSQSGGYNQPQHF. DNA for the CDR3: TGCGCCAGCAGTCAATCGGGGGGTTACAATCAGCCCCAGCATTTT.

V usage is TRBV19 and J usage is TRBJ2-3; 11 bases fit TRBD2. The junction had 8 bases not matched to a gene; V was cut back by 3 bases and J by 0 bases. CDR1 is LNHDA, CDR2 SQIVND, per germline (reference sequence). This CDR3 region has 18 residues. CDR3 protein: CASSIRLAGRTSTDTQYF. In DNA, the CDR3 is TGTGCCAGTAGTATTAGACTAGCGGGGCGAACTAGCACAGATACGCAGTATTTT.

This clone was detected only once. The chain joins TRBV28 to TRBJ2-2, with 7 bases aligning to TRBD1. Trimming took 6 bases from V and 4 from J; bases not matched to a gene: 8. There are 15 residues in the CDR3. Germline lookup yields CDR1 MDHEN and CDR2 SYDVKM. The CDR3: CASRLLQGLTGELFF. The DNA for the CDR3 is TGTGCCAGCAGACTCTTACAGGGGCTCACCGGGGAGCTGTTTTTT.

The chain employs TRBV7-9 and TRBJ2-5; 9 bases are shared with TRBD1. The J call may be wrong; the DNA end is better matched by TRBJ2-7. CDR1 and CDR2 from the germline V gene are SEHNR and FQNEAQ (reference sequence). The CDR3 length is 15 residues. The CDR3 region has the DNA TGTGCCAGCAGCCCCGGGACAGGGAGGCCCTACGAGCAGTACTTC. Translated: CASSPGTGRPYEQYF.

The chain recombines TRBV27 with TRBJ2-1, with D perhaps matching TRBD1 (6 bases). Trimming cost V 0 bases and J 2 bases, with 20 bases left between them. The CDR3 contains 19 residues. The V gene's germline CDR1 is MNHEY and CDR2 SMNVEV (reference sequence). The CDR3 spells CASSLSPSTAGTPYNEQFF. CDR3 bases: TGTGCCAGCAGTTTATCCCCTAGCACAGCCGGGACACCCTACAATGAGCAGTTCTTC.

V is TRBV15 and J is TRBJ1-5; D might be TRBD1 (5 bases). This CDR3 is built from 15 residues. V was cut by 2 bases and J by 1 base, with 9 bases left in between. Germline loops: CDR1 LNHNV, CDR2 YYDKDF (reference sequence). The CDR3 coding sequence is TGTGCCACCAGCAGACCAAAGGGGAGCAATCAGCCCCAGCATTTT. It encodes CATSRPKGSNQPQHF. Using reference TRBV15 and TRBJ1-5 for the parts outside the CDR3, the full variable domain is DAMVIQNPRYQVTQFGKPVTLSCSQTLNHNVMYWYQQKSSQAPKLLFHYYDKDFNNEADTPDNFQSRRPNTSFCFLDIRSPGLGDTAMYLCATSRPKGSNQPQHFGDGTRLSIL.

This chain's CDR3 is CAWSGGVRGEQYF. The CDR3 DNA follows: TGTGCCTGGAGTGGAGGGGTCCGGGGAGAGCAGTACTTC. The chain recombines TRBV30 with TRBJ2-7; possibly TRBD1 or TRBD2 for D (5 bases each). The V and J ends lost 1 base and 7 bases respectively, with 14 bases between them. Germline V gene sequence: CDR1 GTSNPN, CDR2 SVGIG (reference sequence). This CDR3 is built from 13 residues.

The V call is TRBV6-5, the J call TRBJ1-6, with D possibly matching TRBD1 (5 bases). This CDR3 has 16 amino acids. Germline values: CDR1 MNHEY, CDR2 SVGAGI. The V end was cut by 2 bases, the J end by 8 bases, with 16 bases between. Here the CDR3 DNA reads TGTGCCAGCAGTTACATGGGGGTCCCTCGGGATTCACCCCTCCACTTT. Its protein product is CASSYMGVPRDSPLHF.

This chain joins TRBV28 and TRBJ1-2; a weak D match, TRBD1 (5 bases). CDR3 size: 16 residues. V was clipped by 4 bases and J by 3 bases, with 18 bases between them. The germline CDR1 and CDR2 sequences are MDHEN and SYDVKM. For the CDR3, the DNA is TGTGCCAGCAGTTCCCCCGGGGAGGGGCTAGACTATGGCTACACCTTC. It codes for CASSSPGEGLDYGYTF.

The V gene is TRBV7-8, the J gene TRBJ1-4; D is uncertain. The CDR3 has 14 residues. Looked up from germline, CDR1 is SGHVS and CDR2 is FQNEAQ. Trimming removed 5 bases from V and 7 bases from J, with 14 bases in between. CDR3 in amino acids: CASSPSWVSEKLFF. In DNA form, the CDR3 reads TGTGCCAGCAGCCCTTCCTGGGTTTCTGAAAAACTGTTTTTT.

The V gene is TRBV28, the J gene TRBJ2-1; 10 bases align to TRBD1. Germline CDR1 MDHEN, CDR2 SYDVKM. The J segment lost 8 bases and the V segment lost 6 bases, leaving 10 bases of the junction unmatched. This CDR3 has 15 residues. The CDR3 sequence: CASRGRGQGRDEQFF. The CDR3 DNA reads TGTGCCAGCAGGGGGCGGGGACAGGGGCGCGATGAGCAGTTCTTC.

This clone showed up just a few times. The chain combines TRBV13 with TRBJ2-7; no firm D call. Germline V gene sequence: CDR1 PRHDT, CDR2 FYEKMQ (reference sequence). CDR3 length: 11 residues. Trimming stripped 0 bases from V and 3 bases from J, with 0 bases between. The CDR3 DNA is TGTGCCAGCAGCTTAGGCTACGAGCAGTACTTC. This codes for CASSLGYEQYF.

This chain's CDR3 is CASSRGQGNTEAFF. The CDR3 nucleotides are TGTGCCAGCAGCCGGGGACAGGGGAACACTGAAGCTTTCTTT. The rearrangement links TRBV13 to TRBJ1-1; 9 bases are shared with TRBD1. The J segment lost 1 base and the V segment lost 5 bases, leaving 2 bases of the junction unmatched. From germline, CDR1 is PRHDT and CDR2 FYEKMQ (reference sequence). This CDR3 comprises 14 residues.

The rearrangement joins TRBV29-1 to TRBJ2-3; D perhaps matches TRBD2 (7 bases). Looked up from germline, CDR1 is SQVTM and CDR2 is ANQGSEA. Trimming cost V 3 bases and J 4 bases, with 14 bases left between them. The CDR3 is 14 amino acids. CDR3 nucleotides: TGCAGCGTTGACGGGGGGCTGGGGGCAGATACGCAGTATTTT. This gives the protein CSVDGGLGADTQYF.

V is TRBV11-2 and J is TRBJ1-3, with D uncertain. CDR3 length: 14 amino acids. Germline CDR1 is SGHAT and CDR2 is FQNNGV. V was trimmed by 5 bases and J by 8 bases, leaving 16 bases between them. As DNA, the CDR3 is TGTGCCAGCAGCCGCGGTCCGCTGGGAGACACCATATATTTT. Translating it yields CASSRGPLGDTIYF.